The 31 T cell receptor beta chains listed next were all sequenced from one sample in a study of early stage breast cancer tumors listed by TCRdb under 2017. The library came from the immunoSEQ multiplex PCR assay. TCRdb holds this immuneACCESS table with in-frame rearrangements only. Some clones are missing; in checked studies, unresolved V genes explain under half, and the rest has no known cause. The sample table contains nearly 70,000 clones; only one count was recorded for more than 70% of them. The ten largest clones take up roughly 4.7% of the sample. The sample taken for sequencing was blood. These TCRs come from a person aged 35-49 years with breast cancer.

The chain carries TRBV9 and TRBJ2-3, with 13 bases that match TRBD2. The length of the CDR3 is 17 residues. Trimming took 4 bases from V and 6 from J; bases not matched to a gene: 11. Germline values: CDR1 SGDLS, CDR2 YYNGEE. This CDR3 is CASSPRTSGSVSDTQYF. CDR3 sequence (DNA): TGTGCCAGCAGCCCCCGGACTAGCGGGAGTGTATCGGATACGCAGTATTTT.

The chain has TRBV2 and TRBJ1-5; tentatively, D is TRBD1 (6 bases). The V gene lost 2 bases and the J gene lost 1 base, with 15 bases spanning the gap. This CDR3 has 17 residues. Per the germline V gene, CDR1 is SNHLY and CDR2 is FYNNEI. The CDR3 nucleotides are TGTGCCAGCAGTGAACCTCAGGGGATTATGAGCAATCAGCCCCAGCATTTT. Translation gives CASSEPQGIMSNQPQHF.

The CDR3 sequence is CASSNGLATDTQYF. In DNA form, the CDR3 reads TGTGCCAGCAGTAATGGACTAGCCACAGATACGCAGTATTTT. The rearrangement uses TRBV11-3 and TRBJ2-3; 8 bases agree with TRBD2. CDR1 is SGHNT and CDR2 is YENEEA in the germline V gene. The CDR3 covers 14 residues. The J segment lost 2 bases and the V segment lost 6 bases, leaving 4 bases of the junction unmatched. The full variable domain, in which reference TRBV11-3 and TRBJ2-3 provide the parts outside the CDR3, is EAGVVQSPRYKIIEKKQPVAFWCNPISGHNTLYWYLQNLGQGPELLIRYENEEAVDDSQLPKDRFSAERLKGVDSTLKIQPAELGDSAVYLCASSNGLATDTQYFGPGTRLTVL.

V gene TRBV27 combines with J gene TRBJ1-4; the match to TRBD1 covers 7 bases. Germline CDR1 MNHEY, CDR2 SMNVEV (reference sequence). This CDR3 is built from 13 residues. The DNA for the CDR3 is TGTGCTTCAAGGGGGCTCGGTGATGAAAAACTGTTTTTT. Its translation: CASRGLGDEKLFF.

The chain is built from TRBV11-3 and TRBJ2-3, with D perhaps matching TRBD1 (5 bases). CDR3 length equals 15 residues. V lost 5 bases, J lost 1 base, and 13 bases lay in between. Germline lookup yields CDR1 SGHNT and CDR2 YENEEA. CDR3 in amino acids: CASSTGRVGTDTQYF. In DNA form, the CDR3 reads TGTGCCAGCAGCACCGGCAGGGTCGGCACAGATACGCAGTATTTT.

The genes are TRBV10-3 and TRBJ1-5; maybe TRBD1 (5 bases). Trimming shortened V by 6 bases and J by 2 bases, and 8 bases separated the two germline ends. Germline values: CDR1 ENHRY, CDR2 SYGVKD. This CDR3 region has 13 residues. Here the CDR3 reads CAISGGGNQPQHF. The CDR3 DNA follows: TGTGCCATCAGCGGAGGGGGCAATCAGCCCCAGCATTTT.

The CDR3 loop is CASSVTDTQYF. CDR3 DNA: TGTGCCAGCTCAGTCACAGATACGCAGTATTTT. This chain links TRBV18 with TRBJ2-3; no firm D call. V lost 5 bases and J lost 2, with 2 bases in between. Looked up from germline, CDR1 is KGHSH and CDR2 is LQKENI. The CDR3 is made up of 11 amino acids.

The chain is built from TRBV19 and TRBJ2-7; D gene uncertain. Per germline, CDR1 LNHDA and CDR2 SQIVND (reference sequence). V dropped 10 bases and J dropped 2 bases, with 12 bases sitting between them. CDR3 length: 12 residues. The CDR3 sequence is CATKDRAYEQYF. As DNA, the CDR3 is TGTGCCACTAAAGACCGGGCCTACGAGCAGTACTTC.

This chain uses TRBV5-1 with TRBJ1-5, with a weak D call TRBD1 (6 bases). There are 15 residues in the CDR3. V was trimmed by 0 bases and J by 5 bases, leaving 12 bases between them. Per the germline V gene, CDR1 is SGHRS and CDR2 is YFSETQ. The CDR3 nucleotides read TGCGCCAGCAGCTTGGGATCTCCAGGGGATCAGCCCCAGCATTTT. Translation: CASSLGSPGDQPQHF.

The chain joins TRBV7-8 to TRBJ1-5; no clear D. The germline V gene has CDR1 SGHVS and CDR2 FQNEAQ. V lost 3 bases, J lost 3 bases, and 3 bases lay in between. The CDR3 is 12 residues long. CDR3 DNA sequence: TGTGCCAGCAGCTTTGCCAATCAGCCCCAGCATTTT. Translation gives CASSFANQPQHF. The complete variable domain, with remaining parts taken from reference TRBV7-8 and TRBJ1-5, reads GAGVSQSPRYKVAKRGQDVALRCDPISGHVSLFWYQQALGQGPEFLTYFQNEAQLDKSGLPSDRFFAERPEGSVSTLKIQRTQQEDSAVYLCASSFANQPQHFGDGTRLSIL.

The gene calls are TRBV4-1 and TRBJ1-5; D not certain. CDR1 and CDR2 (germline): MGHRA, YSYEKL. V was trimmed by 0 bases and J by 5 bases, leaving 5 bases between them. CDR3 length: 13 residues. The CDR3: CASSQEVYQPQHF. DNA for the CDR3: TGCGCCAGCAGCCAAGAGGTGTATCAGCCCCAGCATTTT.

The J gene is TRBJ2-3, the V gene TRBV9; a weak D match, TRBD2 (6 bases). V was shortened by 4 bases and J by 1 base, with 16 bases between the two germline ends. This CDR3 has 16 residues. The germline gives CDR1 SGDLS, CDR2 YYNGEE. CDR3 DNA sequence: TGTGCCAGCAGCCCCCGCGACGGGGGAGGCACAGATACGCAGTATTTT. This codes for CASSPRDGGGTDTQYF. Drawing the rest from reference TRBV9 and TRBJ2-3, the complete variable domain is DSGVTQTPKHLITATGQRVTLRCSPRSGDLSVYWYQQSLDQGLQFLIQYYNGEERAKGNILERFSAQQFPDLHSELNLSSLELGDSALYFCASSPRDGGGTDTQYFGPGTRLTVL.

A few counts support this clone. The chain couples TRBV28 to TRBJ1-2, with TRBD1 as a possible D gene (5 bases). The V and J ends lost 2 bases and 2 bases respectively, with 12 bases between them. Germline V gene sequence: CDR1 MDHEN, CDR2 SYDVKM. The CDR3 totals 15 residues. DNA of the CDR3: TGTGCCAGCAGTTTACCGGCAGGGCCCAACTATGGCTACACCTTC. The encoded protein is CASSLPAGPNYGYTF.

This clone turned up a few times. The V and J genes are TRBV6-5 and TRBJ2-2, with a weak D call TRBD2 (5 bases). The germline V gene has CDR1 MNHEY and CDR2 SVGAGI. V was shortened by 7 bases and J by 9 bases, with 9 bases between the two germline ends. The CDR3 is 11 amino acids. The CDR3 reads CASKSGWELFF. Here the CDR3 DNA reads TGTGCCAGCAAGTCGGGATGGGAGCTGTTTTTT.

This chain connects TRBV21-1 to TRBJ2-7; the table's D gene call, TRBD1, was not cross checked with the DNA. TRBV21-1 is a documented pseudogene. The CDR3 sequence is 15 residues long. The CDR3 here is CASSNRGQGAYEQYF. CDR3 sequence (DNA): TGTGCCAGCAGCAATCGAGGACAGGGGGCATACGAGCAGTACTTC.

In this sample, this clone turned up many times. The V and J genes are TRBV4-1 and TRBJ2-1; D tentatively reads TRBD1 or TRBD2 (5 bases each). The germline V gene has CDR1 MGHRA and CDR2 YSYEKL. The CDR3 is 17 residues long. V gave up 1 base and J gave up 0 bases, with 13 bases separating them. The CDR3 sequence: CASSQVDLGVSYNEQFF. CDR3 bases: TGCGCCAGCAGCCAAGTTGACCTGGGGGTCTCCTACAATGAGCAGTTCTTC.

CDR3 residues: CASSLAGAPEGEQFF. CDR3 bases: TGTGCCAGCAGCTTGGCAGGGGCCCCGGAGGGTGAGCAGTTCTTC. V and J are TRBV7-9 and TRBJ2-1; possibly TRBD1 or TRBD2 for D (6 bases each). Trimming removed 3 bases at V and 9 bases at J, with 18 bases between. The V gene's germline CDR1 is SEHNR and CDR2 FQNEAQ (reference sequence). The CDR3 runs to 15 residues.

The V and J genes are TRBV15 and TRBJ2-4; tentatively, D is TRBD1 (5 bases). There are 19 residues in the CDR3. The V and J ends lost 0 bases and 0 bases respectively, with 18 bases between them. The germline V gene has CDR1 LNHNV and CDR2 YYDKDF (reference sequence). CDR3 amino acids: CATSRDHGQRMGAKNIQYF. The CDR3 nucleotides are TGTGCCACCAGCAGAGATCACGGACAACGTATGGGAGCCAAAAACATTCAGTACTTC.

This sequence joins TRBV28 and TRBJ1-3; no clear D. The germline V and J ends were trimmed by 5 bases and 4 bases, with 12 bases remaining between them. CDR3 size: 14 residues. The V gene's germline CDR1 is MDHEN and CDR2 SYDVKM. As DNA, the CDR3 is TGTGCCAGCAGTCCATACTCCCTCGGAAACACCATATATTTT. It yields the protein CASSPYSLGNTIYF.

The chain has TRBV4-2 and TRBJ1-2; 11 nucleotides agree with TRBD1. Trimming took 0 bases from V and 4 from J; bases not matched to a gene: 4. The germline CDR1 and CDR2 sequences are LGHNA and YNFKEQ. This CDR3 spans 16 amino acids. Here the CDR3 DNA reads TGTGCCAGCAGCCAAGATGTAGGGACAGGGGGCTATGGCTACACCTTC. It encodes CASSQDVGTGGYGYTF.

The V gene is TRBV19, the J gene TRBJ2-7, with 8 bases aligning to TRBD1. The V gene end was trimmed by 6 bases and the J gene end by 0 bases; junction bases not matched to a gene: 7. Looked up from germline, CDR1 is LNHDA and CDR2 is SQIVND (reference sequence). The CDR3 covers 15 residues. The CDR3 here is CASSPDRAHSYEQYF. In nucleotides, the CDR3 is TGTGCCAGTAGCCCGGACAGGGCTCACTCCTACGAGCAGTACTTC.

V is TRBV6-1 and J is TRBJ2-3, with 7 bases identical to TRBD2. Per germline, CDR1 MNHNS and CDR2 SASEGT. The CDR3 consists of 19 residues. V dropped 4 bases and J dropped 3; count of bases not matched to a gene: 19. The DNA of the CDR3 is TGTGCCAGCAGTGGCCGAGGTGGCGGGAGCCCCTTGGGAACAGATACGCAGTATTTT. This sequence encodes CASSGRGGGSPLGTDTQYF.

The chain uses TRBV19 and TRBJ2-1; 7 nucleotides agree with TRBD2. The germline V gene encodes CDR1 LNHDA and CDR2 SQIVND (reference sequence). The CDR3 is 15 residues long. Trimming cost V 5 bases and J 4 bases; bases outside gene matches: 8. CDR3 DNA sequence: TGTGCCAGTAGTCTGACTAGCAGTCTTTACAATGAGCAGTTCTTC. It specifies CASSLTSSLYNEQFF.

The V and J genes are TRBV9 and TRBJ2-1, with D perhaps given as TRBD1 or TRBD2 (6 bases each). V lost 4 bases and J 2 bases, leaving 13 bases between the germline ends. The CDR3 covers 15 residues. The germline gives CDR1 SGDLS, CDR2 YYNGEE. CDR3 region: CASSKEGVPYNEQFF. DNA for the CDR3: TGTGCCAGCAGCAAGGAGGGGGTGCCCTACAATGAGCAGTTCTTC.

The chain recombines TRBV19 with TRBJ2-2; 13 positions agree with TRBD2. CDR1 LNHDA and CDR2 SQIVND come from the germline V gene (reference sequence). After removal of 5 bases from V and 3 bases from J, the junction contained 12 bases not matched to a gene. The CDR3 covers 19 residues. The CDR3 DNA follows: TGTGCCAGTAGTGAAAAACTAGCGGGAGGGCCGCTGTACACCGGGGAGCTGTTTTTT. It specifies CASSEKLAGGPLYTGELFF.

This clone was observed a handful of times. The chain uses TRBV7-9 and TRBJ1-1; D call uncertain. V lost 1 base to trimming and J lost 1 base, with 4 bases between them. Per germline, CDR1 SEHNR and CDR2 FQNEAQ (reference sequence). There are 13 residues in the CDR3. CDR3 sequence: CASSLEENTEAFF. CDR3 DNA sequence: TGTGCCAGCAGCTTAGAGGAGAACACTGAAGCTTTCTTT.

This clone was seen only a few times. The V and J genes are TRBV19 and TRBJ1-5; D is undetermined. Between the trimmed V and J ends, which lost 7 bases and 7 bases, there was a span of 11 bases. The CDR3 totals 12 residues. Germline values: CDR1 LNHDA, CDR2 SQIVND (reference sequence). CDR3 in DNA: TGTGCCAGTAATAAAGTGGGGCAGCCCCAGCATTTT. This sequence encodes CASNKVGQPQHF.

This chain links TRBV10-3 with TRBJ2-1; possible D gene TRBD2, 6 bases. Germline V gene lookup returns CDR1 ENHRY and CDR2 SYGVKD. V was shortened by 4 bases and J by 4 bases, with 8 bases between the two germline ends. The CDR3 runs to 13 residues. The CDR3 reads CAISGDSYNEQFF. The CDR3 DNA reads as TGTGCCATCAGTGGGGACTCTTACAATGAGCAGTTCTTC.

The V gene is TRBV9, the J gene TRBJ2-6; D is unclear. Per germline, CDR1 SGDLS and CDR2 YYNGEE. V lost 4 bases to trimming and J lost 2 bases, with 4 bases between them. This CDR3 has 13 residues. CDR3 loop: CASSSAGANVLTF. In DNA form, the CDR3 reads TGTGCCAGCAGCTCGGCTGGGGCCAACGTCCTGACTTTC.

The rearrangement uses TRBV4-2 and TRBJ2-3; 11 bases map to TRBD2. V was pared by 4 bases and J by 1 base, with 4 bases of the junction left unmatched. Per germline, CDR1 LGHNA and CDR2 YNFKEQ. This CDR3 spans 16 amino acids. Here the CDR3 DNA reads TGTGCCAGCAGCCCTTTAGCGGGGGGGGGCACAGATACGCAGTATTTT. The encoded protein is CASSPLAGGGTDTQYF.

Comment on this clone: The same CDR3 can be traced to other DNA sequences in this sample. The CDR3 DNA sequence: TGTGCCAGCGGCCAGAGCTCCTACGAGCAGTACTTC. Translating it yields CASGQSSYEQYF. The chain recombines TRBV28 with TRBJ2-7; D remains ambiguous. Germline values: CDR1 MDHEN, CDR2 SYDVKM. Trimming removed 8 bases at V and 0 bases at J, with 8 bases between. The CDR3 covers 12 residues. Looking up the rest from reference TRBV28 and TRBJ2-7 gives the full variable domain: DVKVTQSSRYLVKRTGEKVFLECVQDMDHENMFWYRQDPGLGLRLIYFSYDVKMKEKGDIPEGYSVSREKKERFSLILESASTNQTSMYLCASGQSSYEQYFGPGTRLTVT.